The 24 T cell receptor beta chains given below trace back to one sample, sequenced in a study of blood T cell repertoires in COVID-19 (TCRdb year 2020). To prepare the library, the immunoSEQ multiplex PCR assay was applied. TCRdb retrieved this table from immuneACCESS and kept in-frame rearrangements only. Not all clones are present; in checked studies, unresolved V genes account for under half, and no reason is known for the remainder. This sample is represented by roughly 380,000 clones; about 91% of them were singletons. The ten largest clones capture about 1.6% of the sample. Sequenced: peripheral blood. The receptors derive from a woman aged 40 to 55 with COVID-19, enrolled during active disease.

The rearrangement uses TRBV27 and TRBJ1-6; 9 nucleotides match TRBD1. The V gene end was trimmed by 6 bases and the J gene end by 7 bases; junction bases not matched to a gene: 4. This CDR3 contains 14 residues. The germline gives CDR1 MNHEY, CDR2 SMNVEV (reference sequence). This CDR3 is CASRPGTGNSPLHF. Here the CDR3 DNA reads TGTGCCAGCAGACCCGGGACAGGGAATTCACCCCTCCACTTT.

V is TRBV28 and J is TRBJ1-2, with TRBD1 identical over 7 bases. Unmatched junction bases numbered 9, after V lost 2 bases and J lost 6 bases. The CDR3 covers 15 residues. Looked up from germline, CDR1 is MDHEN and CDR2 is SYDVKM. This CDR3 is CASSLRDRERHGYTF. The CDR3, as DNA: TGTGCCAGCAGTTTAAGAGACAGGGAAAGGCATGGCTACACCTTC.

The chain is built from TRBV10-3 and TRBJ1-6, with TRBD1 as a possible D gene (5 bases). CDR3 size: 15 residues. V dropped 6 bases and J dropped 10 bases, with 19 bases sitting between them. The germline gives CDR1 ENHRY, CDR2 SYGVKD. CDR3 region: CAISPQVGSGSPLHF. CDR3 sequence (DNA): TGTGCCATCAGCCCACAGGTCGGGAGCGGGTCACCCCTCCACTTT.

The chain is built from TRBV18 and TRBJ1-6, with 8 bases that match TRBD1. V shed 3 bases, J shed 10 bases, and the junction held 8 bases outside the gene matches. Germline V CDR1 and CDR2: KGHSH, LQKENI. This CDR3 region has 15 residues. The CDR3 region is CASSPLTGGDSPLHF. The CDR3 bases are TGTGCCAGCTCACCCCTAACAGGGGGAGACTCACCCCTCCACTTT.

The V call is TRBV7-9, the J call TRBJ1-2; TRBD1 might be the D (6 bases). The CDR3 has 16 residues. Germline V gives CDR1 SEHNR, CDR2 FQNEAQ (reference sequence). V was cut by 1 base and J by 2 bases, with 14 bases left in between. The CDR3 DNA reads TGTGCCAGCAGCTTAGGATTGGGACACCCGAACTATGGCTACACCTTC. It translates to CASSLGLGHPNYGYTF.

CDR3 sequence reads: CASSLRSFYEQYF. CDR3 nucleotides: TGCGCCAGCAGCTTGCGGTCCTTCTACGAGCAGTACTTC. The chain combines TRBV5-1 with TRBJ2-7; D gene unclear. The CDR3 totals 13 residues. Germline V gives CDR1 SGHRS, CDR2 YFSETQ. V was clipped by 1 base and J by 3 bases, with 8 bases between them.

The chain uses TRBV3-1 (or the pseudogene TRBV3-2) and TRBJ1-6; no clear D gene. Looked up from germline, CDR1 is LGHDT and CDR2 is YNNKEL (reference sequence). The CDR3 is 15 amino acids. V was cut by 4 bases and J by 6 bases, with 13 bases left in between. Written as DNA, the CDR3 is TGTGCCAGCAGCCCCCCCGGTAGAACTAATTCACCCCTCCACTTT. It yields the protein CASSPPGRTNSPLHF.

The gene calls are TRBV7-2 and TRBJ2-1; 9 nucleotides agree with TRBD2. The germline V gene has CDR1 SGHTA and CDR2 FQGNSA. The V gene end was trimmed by 2 bases and the J gene end by 2 bases; junction bases not matched to a gene: 13. This CDR3 is built from 19 residues. CDR3 protein: CASSLFVRGKRGAYNEQFF. CDR3 nucleotides: TGTGCCAGCAGCTTATTTGTACGCGGGAAGCGGGGGGCCTACAATGAGCAGTTCTTC.

The rearrangement links TRBV5-8 to TRBJ1-1, with D perhaps TRBD1 (6 bases). V was shortened by 4 bases and J by 6 bases, with 10 bases between the two germline ends. The CDR3 length is 12 residues. CDR1 SGHTS and CDR2 YDEGEE come from the germline V gene. The CDR3 protein is CASSRGWPEAFF. For the CDR3, the DNA is TGTGCCAGCAGCAGGGGGTGGCCTGAAGCTTTCTTT.

This chain links TRBV13 with TRBJ2-2; D gene ambiguous. This CDR3 comprises 13 residues. Trimming removed 2 bases at V and 5 bases at J, with 6 bases between. CDR1 and CDR2 (germline): PRHDT, FYEKMQ (reference sequence). CDR3 loop: CASSLPITGELFF. CDR3 coding DNA: TGTGCCAGCAGCTTACCAATTACCGGGGAGCTGTTTTTT. The whole variable domain, remainder taken from reference TRBV13 and TRBJ2-2, is AAGVIQSPRHLIKEKRETATLKCYPIPRHDTVYWYQQGPGQDPQFLISFYEKMQSDKGSIPDRFSAQQFSDYHSELNMSSLELGDSALYFCASSLPITGELFFGEGSRLTVL.

This chain uses TRBV19 with TRBJ2-5; D gene uncertain. Deletions cut 5 bases from V and 2 bases from J, with 12 bases between. The length of the CDR3 is 14 residues. The germline gives CDR1 LNHDA, CDR2 SQIVND (reference sequence). The CDR3 here is CASSYNPLQETQYF. For the CDR3, the DNA is TGTGCCAGTAGTTACAACCCCCTGCAAGAGACCCAGTACTTC. Using reference TRBV19 and TRBJ2-5 for the parts outside the CDR3, the full variable domain is DGGITQSPKYLFRKEGQNVTLSCEQNLNHDAMYWYRQDPGQGLRLIYYSQIVNDFQKGDIAEGYSVSREKKESFPLTVTSAQKNPTAFYLCASSYNPLQETQYFGPGTRLLVL.

This clone was observed a few times. The CDR3 is CASSLRGAVGYTF. In DNA, the CDR3 is TGTGCCAGCAGCCTACGGGGGGCTGTTGGCTACACCTTC. The J gene is TRBJ1-2, the V gene TRBV6-2 or TRBV6-3, with D tentatively TRBD1 (6 bases). Germline CDR1 and CDR2: MNHEY and SVGEGT. The CDR3 sequence is 13 residues long. V was cut by 6 bases and J by 7 bases, with 15 bases left in between.

The chain combines TRBV12-5 with TRBJ1-1; 8 bases agree with TRBD1. The V gene's germline CDR1 is LGHNT and CDR2 FRNRAP. The CDR3 is 15 residues long. Trimming cost V 0 bases and J 4 bases; bases outside gene matches: 4. CDR3 protein: CASGLVGQGGTEAFF. The CDR3 nucleotides are TGTGCTAGTGGTTTGGTAGGACAGGGAGGCACTGAAGCTTTCTTT.

A remark on this clone: Other DNA sequences from this sample encode an identical CDR3 as well. The chain has TRBV27 and TRBJ1-1, with D possibly TRBD1 on 5 matching bases. The V gene's germline CDR1 is MNHEY and CDR2 SMNVEV (reference sequence). V lost 3 bases and J lost 5, with 10 bases in between. The CDR3 has 13 residues. Written as DNA, the CDR3 is TGTGCCAGCAGTTTTGGAAGGGGTACTGAAGCTTTCTTT. Translated: CASSFGRGTEAFF.

The V call is TRBV30, the J call TRBJ1-4, with 8 nucleotides matching TRBD1. Germline CDR1 GTSNPN, CDR2 SVGIG (reference sequence). The CDR3 loop spans 15 amino acids. The J segment lost 8 bases and the V segment lost 0 bases, leaving 8 bases of the junction unmatched. The CDR3 region is CAWSVRQGTGEKLFF. In DNA form, the CDR3 reads TGTGCCTGGAGTGTTCGACAGGGGACGGGCGAAAAACTGTTTTTT. Drawing the rest from reference TRBV30 and TRBJ1-4, the complete variable domain is SQTIHQWPATLVQPVGSPLSLECTVEGTSNPNLYWYRQAAGRGLQLLFYSVGIGQISSEVPQNLSASRPQDRQFILSSKKLLLSDSGFYLCAWSVRQGTGEKLFFGSGTQLSVL.

The chain uses TRBV9 and TRBJ1-4; 9 nucleotides align to TRBD1. Germline CDR1 SGDLS, CDR2 YYNGEE. The CDR3 has 15 amino acids. Trimming cost V 4 bases and J 7 bases; bases outside gene matches: 8. The CDR3, as DNA: TGTGCCAGCAGCTCGACAGGGGGAAATAGTGAAAAACTGTTTTTT. It encodes CASSSTGGNSEKLFF.

CDR3 in amino acids: CASSLGQVRQPQHF. CDR3 DNA sequence: TGTGCCAGCAGCTTGGGACAGGTTCGTCAGCCCCAGCATTTT. The chain has TRBV5-6 and TRBJ1-5, with D perhaps TRBD1 (6 bases). Trimming stripped 0 bases from V and 6 bases from J, with 10 bases between. Looked up from germline, CDR1 is SGHDT and CDR2 is YYEEEE. This CDR3 has 14 residues.

V and J are TRBV18 and TRBJ1-1, with D hard to call. The CDR3 sequence is 16 residues long. Germline CDR1 and CDR2: KGHSH and LQKENI. V was trimmed by 4 bases and J by 0 bases, leaving 15 bases between them. The CDR3 reads CASSLNRERVNTEAFF. As DNA, the CDR3 is TGTGCCAGCTCACTAAACCGGGAGAGAGTGAACACTGAAGCTTTCTTT. The full variable domain, in which reference TRBV18 and TRBJ1-1 provide the parts outside the CDR3, is NAGVMQNPRHLVRRRGQEARLRCSPMKGHSHVYWYRQLPEEGLKFMVYLQKENIIDESGMPKERFSAEFPKEGPSILRIQQVVRGDSAAYFCASSLNRERVNTEAFFGQGTRLTVV.

The chain employs TRBV6-6 and TRBJ1-6; 7 bases align to TRBD1. The CDR3 consists of 15 residues. V was pared by 6 bases and J by 4 bases, with 6 bases of the junction left unmatched. CDR1 MNHNY and CDR2 SVGAGI come from the germline V gene (reference sequence). CDR3 bases: TGTGCCAGCAGCATAGGGGGACAGTATAATTCACCCCTCCACTTT. It codes for CASSIGGQYNSPLHF.

The chain carries TRBV5-1 and TRBJ2-1, with 10 bases lining up with TRBD1. Per germline, CDR1 SGHRS and CDR2 YFSETQ. V was pared by 2 bases and J by 1 base, with 3 bases of the junction left unmatched. The CDR3 totals 16 residues. CDR3 region: CASSLQGQGSYNEQFF. The CDR3 DNA is TGCGCCAGCAGCTTACAGGGACAGGGGTCCTACAATGAGCAGTTCTTC.

This clone appeared a few times. The gene calls are TRBV6-5 and TRBJ1-2, with 7 bases that match TRBD1. Germline loops: CDR1 MNHEY, CDR2 SVGAGI. This CDR3 is 13 amino acids long. V shed 6 bases and J 8 bases; nucleotides not matched to a gene: 9. The CDR3 here is CASRLDRVGGYTF. The CDR3 region has the DNA TGTGCCAGCAGACTCGACAGGGTTGGCGGCTACACCTTC.

Here the CDR3 DNA reads TGTGCCAGCAGTTTACTGACAGGGAAGGCTTTCTTT. It yields the protein CASSLLTGKAFF. The rearrangement links TRBV27 to TRBJ1-1; 7 nucleotides agree with TRBD1. The germline V gene encodes CDR1 MNHEY and CDR2 SMNVEV (reference sequence). V shed 2 bases and J 11 bases; nucleotides not matched to a gene: 5. The CDR3 consists of 12 residues.

Worth noting for this clone: The DNA is left out, because the CDR3 cannot be placed on it with certainty; the CDR3 is given as TCRdb lists it. The CDR3 loop reads CASSTSAEIYEQYF. The J gene is TRBJ2-7, the V gene TRBV28; TRBD2 is the table's D call, not checked against the DNA. The CDR3 is made up of 14 amino acids, end residues included. CDR1 and CDR2 from the germline V gene are MDHEN and SYDVKM.

The chain couples TRBV27 to TRBJ1-5; no clear D gene. Germline-derived CDR1 and CDR2 are MNHEY and SMNVEV (reference sequence). CDR3 length: 12 amino acids. Between the trimmed V and J ends, which lost 3 bases and 7 bases, there was a span of 7 bases. DNA for the CDR3: TGTGCCAGCAGTTTTAATGGCCAGCCCCAGCATTTT. Its translation is CASSFNGQPQHF.